The 9 T cell receptor beta chains listed next were all sequenced from one sample in a study of cytomegalovirus exposure and HLA in healthy donors. Assay: immunoSEQ multiplex PCR; the TCRdb copy retains only in-frame clones and omits some. The sample lists 55,000 to 70,000 clones; roughly 89% were seen once. The sequenced sample was PBMCs. Every receptor here comes from a woman aged 18 to 35 in good health and CMV-seronegative.

This clone was counted once. V is TRBV10-3 and J is TRBJ2-7, with D perhaps TRBD2 (6 bases). CDR1 is ENHRY, CDR2 SYGVKD, per germline. CDR3 length equals 14 residues. V dropped 5 bases and J dropped 0 bases, with 11 bases sitting between them. The CDR3 loop reads CAISSGLSSYEQYF. CDR3 coding DNA: TGTGCCATCAGTTCGGGACTGAGCTCCTACGAGCAGTACTTC.

The chain joins TRBV27 to TRBJ1-5; 7 bases agree with TRBD1. The V gene's germline CDR1 is MNHEY and CDR2 SMNVEV (reference sequence). The CDR3 is made up of 14 amino acids. Trimming took 5 bases from V and 9 from J; bases not matched to a gene: 10. The CDR3 region is CASSLRDSVGPQHF. Written as DNA, the CDR3 is TGTGCCAGCAGTCTCCGGGACAGTGTCGGGCCCCAGCATTTT.

This rearrangement joins TRBV10-3 to TRBJ2-7, with 8 bases aligning to TRBD2. Per the germline V gene, CDR1 is ENHRY and CDR2 is SYGVKD. CDR3 size: 13 residues. The V gene end was trimmed by 11 bases and the J gene end by 2 bases; junction bases not matched to a gene: 8. For the CDR3, the DNA is TGTGCCGTCCACCCAGCGGGAGCCTACGAGCAGTACTTC. Protein: CAVHPAGAYEQYF.

The chain has TRBV14 and TRBJ2-7; tentative D call: TRBD1 (6 bases). The V end was cut by 4 bases, the J end by 0 bases, with 7 bases between. Germline assignment: CDR1 SGHDN and CDR2 FVKESK. This CDR3 has 13 amino acids. In nucleotides, the CDR3 is TGTGCCAGCAGCCGGACAGCCTCCTACGAGCAGTACTTC. Protein sequence: CASSRTASYEQYF.

The CDR3 is CASSGTGGSSYEQYF. For the CDR3, the DNA is TGCGCCAGCAGCGGGACAGGGGGGAGCTCCTACGAGCAGTACTTC. The genes are TRBV5-1 and TRBJ2-7; 11 positions match TRBD1. The CDR3 covers 15 residues. The ends lost 4 bases at V and 0 bases at J; junction bases unmatched: 3. Germline assignment: CDR1 SGHRS and CDR2 YFSETQ.

This clone was detected only a few times. As DNA, the CDR3 is TGTGCCAGCAGTGAATCCCCCCAGACAGCCCTCCGGTACTTC. It encodes CASSESPQTALRYF. This rearrangement joins TRBV2 to TRBJ2-7, with D perhaps matching TRBD1 (5 bases). V was trimmed by 2 bases and J by 12 bases, leaving 20 bases between them. Per germline, CDR1 SNHLY and CDR2 FYNNEI. This CDR3 is 14 amino acids long.

The gene calls are TRBV2 and TRBJ2-2; 7 nucleotides align to TRBD1. V lost 10 bases to trimming and J lost 4 bases; unmatched junction nucleotides: 12. This CDR3 contains 15 residues. Germline lookup yields CDR1 SNHLY and CDR2 FYNNEI. CDR3 protein: CAISTGTAITGELFF. Written as DNA, the CDR3 is TGTGCCATATCCACCGGGACAGCAATCACCGGGGAGCTGTTTTTT.

The chain couples TRBV11-1 to TRBJ2-6; 7 bases align to TRBD1. The CDR3 is made up of 12 amino acids. J was trimmed by 12 bases and V by 4 bases; bases with no gene match: 3. Germline-derived CDR1 and CDR2 are SGHAT and FQDESV (reference sequence). The CDR3 is CASSWDRSVLTF. Written as DNA, the CDR3 is TGTGCCAGCAGCTGGGACAGAAGCGTCCTGACTTTC.

This clone was counted only a few times. The chain uses TRBV29-1 and TRBJ1-5, with 8 positions matching TRBD1. The V and J ends lost 7 bases and 5 bases, in that order; junction bases with no gene match: 13. Germline lookup yields CDR1 SQVTM and CDR2 ANQGSEA. The CDR3 runs to 15 residues. CDR3 DNA sequence: TGCAGCGCGATACACGGACAGGGTCGCGATCAGCCCCAGCATTTT. It codes for CSAIHGQGRDQPQHF.